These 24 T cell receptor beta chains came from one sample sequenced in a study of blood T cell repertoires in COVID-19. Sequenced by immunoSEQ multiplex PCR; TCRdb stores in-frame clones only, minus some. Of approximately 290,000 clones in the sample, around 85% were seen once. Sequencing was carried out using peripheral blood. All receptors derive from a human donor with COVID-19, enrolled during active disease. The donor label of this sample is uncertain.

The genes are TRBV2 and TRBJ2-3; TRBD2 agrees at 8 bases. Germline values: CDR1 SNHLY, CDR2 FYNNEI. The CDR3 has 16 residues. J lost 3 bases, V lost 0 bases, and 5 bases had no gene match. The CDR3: CASSEARLATTDTQYF. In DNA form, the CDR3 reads TGTGCCAGCAGTGAAGCGCGACTAGCGACGACAGATACGCAGTATTTT.

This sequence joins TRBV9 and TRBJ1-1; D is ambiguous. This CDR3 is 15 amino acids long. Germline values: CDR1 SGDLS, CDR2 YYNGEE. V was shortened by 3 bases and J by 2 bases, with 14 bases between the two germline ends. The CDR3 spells CASSALTTTNTEAFF. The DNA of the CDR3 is TGTGCCAGCAGCGCCCTTACGACAACAAACACTGAAGCTTTCTTT. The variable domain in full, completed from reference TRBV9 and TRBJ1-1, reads DSGVTQTPKHLITATGQRVTLRCSPRSGDLSVYWYQQSLDQGLQFLIQYYNGEERAKGNILERFSAQQFPDLHSELNLSSLELGDSALYFCASSALTTTNTEAFFGQGTRLTVV.

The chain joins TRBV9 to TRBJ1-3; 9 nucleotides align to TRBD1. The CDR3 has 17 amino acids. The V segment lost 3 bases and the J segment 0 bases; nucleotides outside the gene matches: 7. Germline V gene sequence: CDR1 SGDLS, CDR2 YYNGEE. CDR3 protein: CASSGRTGAPSGNTIYF. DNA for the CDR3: TGTGCCAGCAGCGGGCGGACAGGGGCCCCCTCTGGAAACACCATATATTTT.

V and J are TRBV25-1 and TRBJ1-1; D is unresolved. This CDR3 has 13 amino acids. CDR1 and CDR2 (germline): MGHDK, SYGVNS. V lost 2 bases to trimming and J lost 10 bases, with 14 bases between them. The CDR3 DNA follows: TGTGCCAGCAGTGAAGCGGGCTGGCGGGGAGCTTTCTTT. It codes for CASSEAGWRGAFF.

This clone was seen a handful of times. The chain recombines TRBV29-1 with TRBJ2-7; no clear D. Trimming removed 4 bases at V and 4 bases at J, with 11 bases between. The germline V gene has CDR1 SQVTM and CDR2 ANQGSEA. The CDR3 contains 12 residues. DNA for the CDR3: TGCAGCGTTGGTCAGGCCTCTTACGAGCAGTACTTC. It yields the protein CSVGQASYEQYF.

The CDR3 protein is CASSIVSGGNEKLFF. The CDR3 DNA is TGTGCCAGTAGTATAGTATCTGGGGGCAATGAAAAACTGTTTTTT. This chain links TRBV19 with TRBJ1-4, with D tentatively TRBD1 (6 bases). Per germline, CDR1 LNHDA and CDR2 SQIVND (reference sequence). V lost 1 base and J 5 bases, leaving 11 bases between the germline ends. The length of the CDR3 is 15 residues.

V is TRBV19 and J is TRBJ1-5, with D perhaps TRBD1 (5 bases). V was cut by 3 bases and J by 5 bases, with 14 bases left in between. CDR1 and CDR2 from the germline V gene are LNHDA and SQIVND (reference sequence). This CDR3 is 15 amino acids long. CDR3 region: CASSIGGRAYQPQHF. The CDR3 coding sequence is TGTGCCAGTAGTATCGGGGGACGGGCTTATCAGCCCCAGCATTTT. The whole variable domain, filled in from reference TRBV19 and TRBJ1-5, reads DGGITQSPKYLFRKEGQNVTLSCEQNLNHDAMYWYRQDPGQGLRLIYYSQIVNDFQKGDIAEGYSVSREKKESFPLTVTSAQKNPTAFYLCASSIGGRAYQPQHFGDGTRLSIL.

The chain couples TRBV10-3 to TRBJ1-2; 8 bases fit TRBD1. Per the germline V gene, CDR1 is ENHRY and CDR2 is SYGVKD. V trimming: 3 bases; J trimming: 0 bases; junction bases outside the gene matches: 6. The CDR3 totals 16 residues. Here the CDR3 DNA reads TGTGCCATCAGTGATCGACAGGGGACAGCTAACTATGGCTACACCTTC. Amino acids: CAISDRQGTANYGYTF.

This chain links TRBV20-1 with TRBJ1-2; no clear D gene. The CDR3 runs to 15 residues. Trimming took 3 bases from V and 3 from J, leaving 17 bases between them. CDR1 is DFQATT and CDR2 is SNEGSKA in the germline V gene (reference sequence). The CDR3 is CSASTLASGHYGYTF. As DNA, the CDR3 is TGCAGTGCTAGTACACTAGCCTCCGGACACTATGGCTACACCTTC.

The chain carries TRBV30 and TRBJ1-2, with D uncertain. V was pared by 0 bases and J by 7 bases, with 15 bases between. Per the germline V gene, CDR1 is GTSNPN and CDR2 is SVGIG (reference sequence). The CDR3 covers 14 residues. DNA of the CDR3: TGTGCCTGGAGTGTACTAGCGGCGGCTCCTGGCTACACCTTC. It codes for CAWSVLAAAPGYTF.

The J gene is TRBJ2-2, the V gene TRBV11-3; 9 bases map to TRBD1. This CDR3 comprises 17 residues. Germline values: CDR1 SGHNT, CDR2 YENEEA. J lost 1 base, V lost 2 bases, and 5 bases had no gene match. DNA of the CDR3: TGTGCCAGCAGCTTATATGGGGACAGGGTGAACACCGGGGAGCTGTTTTTT. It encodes CASSLYGDRVNTGELFF.

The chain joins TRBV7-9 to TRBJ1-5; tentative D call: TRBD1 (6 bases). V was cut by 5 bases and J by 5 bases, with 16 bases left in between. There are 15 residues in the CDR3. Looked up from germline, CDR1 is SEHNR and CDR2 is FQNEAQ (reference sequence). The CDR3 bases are TGTGCCAGCAGCCTTAATACAGGGCCAGATCAGCCCCAGCATTTT. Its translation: CASSLNTGPDQPQHF.

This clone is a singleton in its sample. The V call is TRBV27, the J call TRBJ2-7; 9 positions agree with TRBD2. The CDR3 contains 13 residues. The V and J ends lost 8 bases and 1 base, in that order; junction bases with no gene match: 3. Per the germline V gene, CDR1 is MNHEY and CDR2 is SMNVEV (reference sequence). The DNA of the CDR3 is TGTGCCAGCGTCGGACTAGCGTCCTACGAGCAGTACTTC. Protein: CASVGLASYEQYF.

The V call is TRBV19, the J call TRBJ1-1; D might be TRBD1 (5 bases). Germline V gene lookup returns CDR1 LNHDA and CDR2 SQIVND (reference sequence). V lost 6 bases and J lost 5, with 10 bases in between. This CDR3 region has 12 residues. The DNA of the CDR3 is TGTGCCAGTAGCCGCAGGGAAACTGAAGCTTTCTTT. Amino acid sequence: CASSRRETEAFF.

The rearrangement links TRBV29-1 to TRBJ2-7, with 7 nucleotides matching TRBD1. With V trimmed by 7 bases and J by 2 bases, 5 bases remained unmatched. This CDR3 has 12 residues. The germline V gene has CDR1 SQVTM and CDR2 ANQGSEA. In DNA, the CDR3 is TGCAGCGGGGGGACAGCTACCTACGAGCAGTACTTC. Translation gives CSGGTATYEQYF.

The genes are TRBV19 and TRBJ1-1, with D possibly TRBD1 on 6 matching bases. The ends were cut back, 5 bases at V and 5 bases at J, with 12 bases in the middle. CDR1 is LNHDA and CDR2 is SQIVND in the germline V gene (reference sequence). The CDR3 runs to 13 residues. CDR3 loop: CASSGTLGTEAFF. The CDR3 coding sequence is TGTGCCAGTAGTGGGACATTGGGGACTGAAGCTTTCTTT.

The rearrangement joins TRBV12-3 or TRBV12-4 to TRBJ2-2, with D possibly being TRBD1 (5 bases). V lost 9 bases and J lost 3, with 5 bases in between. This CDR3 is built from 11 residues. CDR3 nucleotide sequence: TGTGCCAGGACAGACACCGGGGAGCTGTTTTTT. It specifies CARTDTGELFF.

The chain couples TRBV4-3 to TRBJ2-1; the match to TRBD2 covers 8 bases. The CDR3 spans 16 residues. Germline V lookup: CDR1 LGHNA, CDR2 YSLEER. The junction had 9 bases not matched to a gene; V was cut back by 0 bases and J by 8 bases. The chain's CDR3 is CASSQDFGGRTDEQFF. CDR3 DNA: TGCGCCAGCAGCCAAGATTTTGGCGGGAGGACCGATGAGCAGTTCTTC.

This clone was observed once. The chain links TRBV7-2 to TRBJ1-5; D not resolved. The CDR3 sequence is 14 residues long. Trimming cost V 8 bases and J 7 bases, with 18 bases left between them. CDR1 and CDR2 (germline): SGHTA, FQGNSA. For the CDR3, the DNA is TGTGCCAGCTCACTCCGTCGGGGAGAGCAGCCCCAGCATTTT. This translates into CASSLRRGEQPQHF.

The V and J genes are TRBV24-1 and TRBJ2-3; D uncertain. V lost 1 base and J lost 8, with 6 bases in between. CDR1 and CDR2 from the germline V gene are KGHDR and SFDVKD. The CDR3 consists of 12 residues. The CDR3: CATSDLSGTQYF. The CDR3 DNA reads TGTGCCACCAGTGATTTATCGGGTACGCAGTATTTT.

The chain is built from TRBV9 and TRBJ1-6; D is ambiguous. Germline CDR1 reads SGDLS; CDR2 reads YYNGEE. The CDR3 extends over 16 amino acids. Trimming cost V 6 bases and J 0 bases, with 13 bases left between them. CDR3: CASTPSASSYNSPLHF. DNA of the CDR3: TGTGCCAGCACCCCCTCGGCTAGCTCCTATAATTCACCCCTCCACTTT.

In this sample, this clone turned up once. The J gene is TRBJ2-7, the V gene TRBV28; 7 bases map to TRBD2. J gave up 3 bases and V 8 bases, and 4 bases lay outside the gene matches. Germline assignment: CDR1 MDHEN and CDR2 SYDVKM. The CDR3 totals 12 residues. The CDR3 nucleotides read TGTGCCAGCTCGACTAGCTTCTACGAGCAGTACTTC. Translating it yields CASSTSFYEQYF.

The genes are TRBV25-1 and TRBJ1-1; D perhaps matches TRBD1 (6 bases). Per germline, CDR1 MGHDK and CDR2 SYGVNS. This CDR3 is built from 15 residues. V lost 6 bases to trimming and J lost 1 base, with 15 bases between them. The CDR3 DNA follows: TGTGCCAGCAGCAGTACAGGGTTAGGGAACACTGAAGCTTTCTTT. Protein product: CASSSTGLGNTEAFF.

As DNA, the CDR3 is TGCAGCGCGGTGGGACAGGGGAACACTGAAGCTTTCTTT. This codes for CSAVGQGNTEAFF. The rearrangement joins TRBV29-1 to TRBJ1-1; 9 bases align to TRBD1. CDR1 and CDR2 from the germline V gene are SQVTM and ANQGSEA. The CDR3 is 13 residues long. V was pared by 7 bases and J by 1 base, with 4 bases of the junction left unmatched.